This T cell receptor beta chain derives from a study of T cells in Graves' hyperthyroidism and ophthalmopathy. Study in general: Peripheral blood collection took place at initial diagnosis, before any treatment. Study results and caveats: Model output signaled ophthalmopathy a median 6.5 months ahead of onset.

The patients, who ranged from 18 to 65 in age, presented with newly diagnosed hyperthyroidism lasting under 2 months. Uncontrolled infection, other autoimmune disease, pregnancy and lactation each barred patients from inclusion. In this sample, this clonotype turned up many times. Its cognate antigen is unknown. Germline values: CDR1 ENHRY, CDR2 SYGVKD. The ends were cut back, 2 bases at V and 4 bases at J, with 18 bases in the middle. This CDR3 contains 16 residues. Authors of the study amplified TCR beta CDR3 regions from RNA transcripts. With the HTBI primer set, the TCR CDR3 went through a first round of RT-PCR. TCRdb ran MiXCR on the multiplex PCR reads and lists one entry per CDR3 protein. The sample comprises over 700,000 distinct CDR3 sequences, around 19% of which are singletons, and approximately 15% rests with the top ten.

The sequenced material came from blood. The TCR originated in a woman in her forties or fifties with Graves' hyperthyroidism that later progressed to Graves' ophthalmopathy. The chain joins TRBV10-3 to TRBJ2-7; possibly TRBD1 for D (7 bases). CDR3 residues: CAISEAGQPVEYEQYF. The CDR3 region has the DNA TGTGCCATCAGTGAGGCGGGACAGCCTGTAGAATACGAGCAGTACTTC.